This T cell receptor beta chain was observed in a study of CD8 T cells in ankylosing spondylitis. V lost 7 bases to trimming and J lost 7 bases, with 16 bases between them. Germline V gene sequence: CDR1 SQVTM, CDR2 ANQGSEA. CDR3 size: 12 residues. Points from the study as a whole: Disease-associated clones were reportedly significantly overrepresented in matched ankylosing spondylitis synovial fluid. Past studies reported some motif variants in reactive arthritis synovial fluid and blood. A TCR beta motif of under ten highly homologous variants seemed to mark ankylosing spondylitis blood. Disease-associated clonotypes exhibited CD8+ identity and were relatively infrequent in peripheral blood.

Only a few counts were recorded for this clonotype. What it binds is not known. For TCR beta, libraries came from quantitative 5'-RACE with molecular barcodes. MiXCR was run by TCRdb on the 5' RACE reads, yielding one entry per CDR3 protein. The sample lists about 130,000 distinct CDR3 sequences, roughly 15% seen once, with around a third in the top ten. Sequenced: blood, either unsorted or a sorted T cell fraction (not recorded which). The receptor was isolated from a male donor with ankylosing spondylitis. The rearrangement links TRBV29-1 to TRBJ1-2; D gene unclear. CDR3 protein: CSALDEDGGYTF. Written as DNA, the CDR3 is TGCAGCGCCTTGGACGAGGACGGTGGCTACACCTTC.